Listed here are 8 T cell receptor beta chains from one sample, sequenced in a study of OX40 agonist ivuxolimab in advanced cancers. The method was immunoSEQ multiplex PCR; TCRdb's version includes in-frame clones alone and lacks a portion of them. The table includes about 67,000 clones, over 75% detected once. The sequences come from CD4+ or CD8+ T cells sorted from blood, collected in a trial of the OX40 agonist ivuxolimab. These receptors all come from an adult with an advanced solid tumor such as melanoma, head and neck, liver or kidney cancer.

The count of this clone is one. The CDR3 region has the DNA TGTGCCAGTAGACCGGGACAGGGAAATTACAATGAGCAGTTCTTC. Protein product: CASRPGQGNYNEQFF. The chain joins TRBV19 to TRBJ2-1, with 9 positions matching TRBD1. With 6 bases clipped from V and 4 bases from J, the junction kept 7 bases outside the gene matches. Per germline, CDR1 LNHDA and CDR2 SQIVND (reference sequence). The CDR3 loop spans 15 amino acids.

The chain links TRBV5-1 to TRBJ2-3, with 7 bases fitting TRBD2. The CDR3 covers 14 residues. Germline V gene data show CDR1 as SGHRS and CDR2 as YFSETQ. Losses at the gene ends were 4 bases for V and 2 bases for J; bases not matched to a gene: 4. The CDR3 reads CASSRAGVTDTQYF. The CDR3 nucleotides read TGCGCCAGCAGCCGGGCGGGGGTCACAGATACGCAGTATTTT.

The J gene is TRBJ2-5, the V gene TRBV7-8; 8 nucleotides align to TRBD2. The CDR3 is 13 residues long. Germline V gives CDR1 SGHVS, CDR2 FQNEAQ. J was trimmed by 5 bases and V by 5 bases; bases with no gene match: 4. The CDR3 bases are TGTGCCAGCAGCGGCGGGGGGTGGGAGACCCAGTACTTC. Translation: CASSGGGWETQYF.

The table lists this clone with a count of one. The CDR3 bases are TGTGCCAGCAGCCTCTGGAACGGGGGGCGGTCACCCCTCCACTTT. It translates to CASSLWNGGRSPLHF. V gene TRBV28 combines with J gene TRBJ1-6; D may be TRBD1 (6 bases). Germline V gene lookup returns CDR1 MDHEN and CDR2 SYDVKM. V lost 6 bases and J lost 10, with 19 bases in between. There are 15 residues in the CDR3.

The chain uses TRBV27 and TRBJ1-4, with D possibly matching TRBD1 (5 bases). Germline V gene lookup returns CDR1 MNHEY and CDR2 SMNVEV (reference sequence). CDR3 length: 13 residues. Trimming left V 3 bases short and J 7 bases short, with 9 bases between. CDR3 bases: TGTGCCAGCAGTTTCAGGGTTCGTGAAAAACTGTTTTTT. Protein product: CASSFRVREKLFF.

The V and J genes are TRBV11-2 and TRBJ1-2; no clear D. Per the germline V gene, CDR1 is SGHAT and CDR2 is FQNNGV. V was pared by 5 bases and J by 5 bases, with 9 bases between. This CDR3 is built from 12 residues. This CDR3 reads CASSQTAYGYTF. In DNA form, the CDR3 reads TGTGCCAGCAGCCAGACTGCTTATGGCTACACCTTC.

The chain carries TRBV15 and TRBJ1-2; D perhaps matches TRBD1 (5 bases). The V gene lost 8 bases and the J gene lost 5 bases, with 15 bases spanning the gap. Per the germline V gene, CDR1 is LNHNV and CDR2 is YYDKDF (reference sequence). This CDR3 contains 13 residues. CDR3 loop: CATERQSGYGYTF. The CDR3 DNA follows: TGTGCCACCGAGAGACAGTCCGGATATGGCTACACCTTC.

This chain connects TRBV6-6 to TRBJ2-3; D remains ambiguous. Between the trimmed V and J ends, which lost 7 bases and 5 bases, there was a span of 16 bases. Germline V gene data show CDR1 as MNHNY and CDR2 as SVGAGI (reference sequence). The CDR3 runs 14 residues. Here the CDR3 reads CASTRRVVQDTQYF. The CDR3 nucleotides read TGTGCCAGCACCCGCCGAGTGGTTCAAGATACGCAGTATTTT.